This T cell receptor beta chain was found in a study of T-cell memory formation after mild COVID-19 (dated by TCRdb to the early 2020s). The study in broad terms: TCR sequence clusters from the two donors were largely donor specific. In a couple of donors, T-cell clones that expanded and contracted after mild COVID-19 were followed by sequencing TCRalpha and TCRbeta repertoires longitudinally. The cohort was made up of two young adult volunteers, one female and one male, who were previously healthy.

Via the germline V gene, CDR1 is ENHRY and CDR2 SYGVKD. The CDR3 runs 11 residues from the cysteine to the phenylalanine. The kept DNA is CDR3 alone, 33 bases in frame from the first base. Between the V and J ends, shortened by 7 bases and 3 bases respectively, the junction contains 6 bases. For sequencing, an Illumina NovaSeq 6000 was employed. TCRalpha and TCRbeta cDNA libraries were constructed by 5'RACE with constant-segment primers, with sample barcodes and unique molecular identifiers being introduced. RNA was extracted from every sample with Trizol reagent. Library amplification was performed in two PCR steps, and a second sample barcode and Illumina TruSeq adapters were introduced in the second step. The libraries were sequenced on an Illumina NovaSeq using 2 x 150 bp paired-end reads. From the authors' description of their analysis: Reads were demultiplexed and collapsed into UMI-guided consensus sequences with migec v1.2.7. Using mixcr v2.1.11, the UMI consensuses were aligned to TRA and TRB V and J templates and assembled into clonotypes. A clonotype was counted as expanded or contracted only if both edgeR and NoisET called the change significant, with noise models trained on biological replicates. For edgeR calls, the thresholds were a false discovery rate-adjusted p below 0.01 and a log2 fold-change of 1. As an exploratory analysis of dynamics, max-normalized trajectories of the 1000 most abundant clonotypes were examined by PCA with hierarchical clustering. Separately sequenced CD4+ and CD8+ repertoires were used to assign the CD4 or CD8 phenotype of responding clones. TCRdb reran the public reads through fastp at Q25 and MiXCR, keeping productive beta chains. All rows with the same CDR3 protein become a single entry with the most common DNA and genes. What appears here as the V and J calls and clone size reflects TCRdb's work, not the paper's. This sample holds 350,000 or so distinct CDR3 sequences; about an eighth were observed only once. The ten largest make up over 20% of the sample.

Ficoll-Paque density gradient centrifugation was the method used to isolate PBMCs. The research as a whole found: SARS-CoV-2 specificity of the second-wave clones peaking on day 37 was not confirmed. Some responding clones were found in pre-infection memory, which suggests that pre-existing cross-reactive memory T cells took part in the SARS-CoV-2 response. Contracting CD4+ clones turned up mainly in the CM and EM memory subsets, whereas EMRA was where CD8+ clones were enriched. Only two mild cases were covered by the study, and larger cohorts that include severe cases with pre-infection samples were considered necessary. Balanced CD4/CD8 phenotypes were observed for clones contracting from day 15 to 85, whereas a bias towards CD4+ was observed for a second wave of clones expanding from day 15 to 37.

Details on this clonotype: It has no known antigen specificity. Base qualities were left out, and no much larger clone turns up one base away.

This receptor chain uses TRBV10-3 and TRBJ2-5, with the D gene not confidently named. The sequenced sample was PBMCs or a T cell subset sorted from them (not recorded which). The receptor's source is a man aged 18 to 29 who had mild COVID-19 (a few samples of this study predate the infection). The sample titles of this study are shuffled in the database, so cell type and time point are left out; the donor was told from shared clones. The CDR3 sequence is CAIMGKETQYF. The sequenced DNA is TGTGCCATCATGGGTAAAGAGACCCAGTACTTC.